These 23 T cell receptor beta chains were all obtained from the same sample, sequenced in a study of neoadjuvant nivolumab and ipilimumab in lung cancer. Some clones are missing from TCRdb's copy, which holds only in-frame ones; the method was immunoSEQ multiplex PCR. The repertoire holds roughly 23,000 clones, more than 65% seen once, with 23% in the top ten. The material was peripheral blood, obtained before neoadjuvant nivolumab, alone or with ipilimumab. The receptors were gathered from an adult with non-small cell lung cancer.

The rearrangement joins TRBV6-6 to TRBJ2-2; TRBD2 aligns across 10 bases. Germline CDR1 reads MNHNY; CDR2 reads SVGAGI (reference sequence). The CDR3 is made up of 16 amino acids. Unmatched junction bases numbered 4, after V lost 5 bases and J lost 1 base. The CDR3 reads CASSLRTSGNTGELFF. As DNA, the CDR3 is TGTGCCAGCAGTCTCAGGACTAGCGGGAACACCGGGGAGCTGTTTTTT.

This chain connects TRBV18 to TRBJ2-7, with D hard to call. Looked up from germline, CDR1 is KGHSH and CDR2 is LQKENI. The V and J ends lost 2 bases and 0 bases respectively, with 8 bases between them. The CDR3 has 14 amino acids. For the CDR3, the DNA is TGTGCCAGCTCACCAGGCGGCAGCTCCTACGAGCAGTACTTC. Its translation: CASSPGGSSYEQYF.

The chain joins TRBV9 to TRBJ2-3; no firm D call. Trimming removed 3 bases from V and 2 bases from J, with 10 bases in between. The length of the CDR3 is 14 residues. The germline gives CDR1 SGDLS, CDR2 YYNGEE. The CDR3 DNA sequence: TGTGCCAGCAGCGGCCCTAACCCCACAGATACGCAGTATTTT. Translation: CASSGPNPTDTQYF.

This clone was recorded only once. The genes are TRBV30 and TRBJ2-5, with 10 bases lining up with TRBD1. This CDR3 has 13 residues. V lost 1 base to trimming and J lost 10 bases; unmatched junction nucleotides: 6. Germline V gives CDR1 GTSNPN, CDR2 SVGIG (reference sequence). This CDR3 reads CAWSEDRGNDQYF. The CDR3 nucleotides read TGTGCCTGGAGTGAGGACAGGGGGAATGACCAGTACTTC.

V usage is TRBV29-1 and J usage is TRBJ1-2, with TRBD1 identical over 9 bases. J lost 8 bases, V lost 6 bases, and 10 bases had no gene match. CDR1 is SQVTM, CDR2 ANQGSEA, per germline. The CDR3 is made up of 13 amino acids. In DNA, the CDR3 is TGCAGCGTGGGGACAGGGTGGTCGGAAGGCTACACCTTC. Translating it yields CSVGTGWSEGYTF.

This clone occurred once. The V call is TRBV7-9, the J call TRBJ2-7; D is tentatively TRBD1 or TRBD2 (6 bases each). Looked up from germline, CDR1 is SEHNR and CDR2 is FQNEAQ (reference sequence). This CDR3 comprises 15 residues. Between the trimmed V and J ends, which lost 2 bases and 5 bases, there was a span of 16 bases. The CDR3 reads CASSLTGAFAHEQYF. DNA of the CDR3: TGTGCCAGCAGCTTAACGGGGGCGTTCGCCCACGAGCAGTACTTC.

The chain uses TRBV5-1 and TRBJ1-1; 9 nucleotides line up with TRBD1. This CDR3 is 14 amino acids long. J gave up 5 bases and V 4 bases, and 6 bases lay outside the gene matches. The V gene's germline CDR1 is SGHRS and CDR2 YFSETQ. The CDR3 region has the DNA TGCGCCAGCAGCAAACAGGGGGCGCAAACTGAAGCTTTCTTT. Translating gives CASSKQGAQTEAFF.

The CDR3 DNA is TGTGCCAGCAGCCCGCTCATCGGAGGGGCCTACGAGCAGTACTTC. Its translation is CASSPLIGGAYEQYF. V is TRBV7-3 and J is TRBJ2-7, with a weak D call TRBD2 (6 bases). This CDR3 spans 15 amino acids. Per germline, CDR1 SGHTA and CDR2 FQGTGA. The germline V and J ends were trimmed by 5 bases and 2 bases, with 16 bases remaining between them.

The CDR3, as DNA: TGTGCCAGAAGCCCGGAACAGGGGGCGGAGGGCTACACCTTC. Translation gives CARSPEQGAEGYTF. The J gene is TRBJ1-2, the V gene TRBV5-3; 9 bases are shared with TRBD1. TRBV5-3 is flagged as an ORF with uncertain function. The CDR3 contains 14 residues. V trimming: 4 bases; J trimming: 8 bases; junction bases outside the gene matches: 9.

This clone was picked up a small number of times. The V gene is TRBV2, the J gene TRBJ2-1; D remains unclear. The CDR3 extends over 14 amino acids. Germline V gene data show CDR1 as SNHLY and CDR2 as FYNNEI. Trimming left V 3 bases short and J 0 bases short, with 6 bases between. This chain's CDR3 is CASSERSSYNEQFF. CDR3 coding DNA: TGTGCCAGCAGTGAGCGGAGCTCCTACAATGAGCAGTTCTTC.

V usage is TRBV7-6 and J usage is TRBJ2-6, with D uncertain. This CDR3 is built from 15 residues. Germline CDR1 SGHVS, CDR2 FNYEAQ. With 0 bases removed from V and 8 bases from J, the gap between germline ends came to 11 bases. The chain's CDR3 is CASSLAGMESNVLTF. In nucleotides, the CDR3 is TGTGCCAGCAGCTTAGCGGGGATGGAGTCCAACGTCCTGACTTTC.

The chain recombines TRBV11-2 with TRBJ2-5, with D tentatively TRBD1 (6 bases). This CDR3 comprises 14 residues. Germline V lookup: CDR1 SGHAT, CDR2 FQNNGV. V lost 4 bases, J lost 2 bases, and 11 bases lay in between. CDR3 sequence (DNA): TGTGCCAGCAGCTATGGGACATCTCAAGAGACCCAGTACTTC. This translates into CASSYGTSQETQYF.

This clone was seen just once. V is TRBV5-4 and J is TRBJ2-7; TRBD2 matches 15 bases. The length of the CDR3 is 16 residues. Germline trimming cut 4 bases from V and 4 bases from J; bases unmatched to any gene: 6. Germline V gene sequence: CDR1 SGHNT, CDR2 YYREEE (reference sequence). CDR3 amino acids: CASSAGLAGGRYEQYF. CDR3 nucleotides: TGTGCCAGCAGCGCTGGACTAGCGGGAGGGAGATACGAGCAGTACTTC.

The chain joins TRBV6-6 to TRBJ1-5; 9 nucleotides line up with TRBD1. Trimming took 3 bases from V and 6 from J; bases not matched to a gene: 9. Looked up from germline, CDR1 is MNHNY and CDR2 is SVGAGI (reference sequence). There are 16 residues in the CDR3. CDR3 protein: CASSYTTGGAGQPQHF. CDR3 in DNA: TGTGCCAGCAGTTATACCACAGGGGGCGCGGGTCAGCCCCAGCATTTT.

The chain links TRBV6-5 to TRBJ1-1, with D unresolved. The CDR3 length is 11 residues. Germline assignment: CDR1 MNHEY and CDR2 SVGAGI. V was shortened by 7 bases and J by 5 bases, with 8 bases between the two germline ends. The DNA of the CDR3 is TGTGCCAGCATCAGGTCTACTGAAGCTTTCTTT. Translated, it gives CASIRSTEAFF.

J is TRBJ1-2 and V is TRBV16, with D unclear. In germline, CDR1 is KGHSY, CDR2 FQNENV. The CDR3 length is 12 residues. The germline V and J ends were trimmed by 0 bases and 3 bases, with 2 bases remaining between them. CDR3 DNA sequence: TGTGCCAGCAGCCAATCGGACTATGGCTACACCTTC. Amino acid sequence: CASSQSDYGYTF.

The chain joins TRBV5-1 to TRBJ1-1; 7 bases agree with TRBD1. This CDR3 contains 15 residues. Trimming cost V 4 bases and J 0 bases; bases outside gene matches: 6. CDR1 is SGHRS and CDR2 is YFSETQ in the germline V gene. The chain's CDR3 is CASSPRTGLNTEAFF. The CDR3 coding sequence is TGCGCCAGCAGCCCACGGACAGGTTTGAACACTGAAGCTTTCTTT.

The chain couples TRBV5-1 to TRBJ1-1, with 7 bases identical to TRBD1. Germline-derived CDR1 and CDR2 are SGHRS and YFSETQ. Germline trimming cut 0 bases from V and 0 bases from J; bases unmatched to any gene: 5. The CDR3 contains 16 residues. CDR3 protein: CASSLAVGQMNTEAFF. For the CDR3, the DNA is TGCGCCAGCAGCTTGGCGGTGGGACAGATGAACACTGAAGCTTTCTTT.

The chain joins TRBV6-5 to TRBJ1-1; D gene ambiguous. Trimming left V 0 bases short and J 4 bases short, with 12 bases between. Germline V lookup: CDR1 MNHEY, CDR2 SVGAGI. The CDR3 extends over 15 amino acids. CDR3 DNA: TGTGCCAGCAGTTACTCTCCTAGGGATTCCACTGAAGCTTTCTTT. This gives the protein CASSYSPRDSTEAFF.

This sequence joins TRBV6-4 and TRBJ1-1; D unclear. Germline CDR1 and CDR2: MRHNA and SNTAGT. Trimming pared 6 bases from V and 1 base from J, leaving 15 bases between. The CDR3 is 15 residues long. CDR3 residues: CASSEDDGTNTEAFF. As DNA, the CDR3 is TGTGCCAGCAGCGAAGACGACGGCACGAACACTGAAGCTTTCTTT.

CDR3 nucleotides: TGTGCCTGGAGCAAACGCAGAATAACGGGTAATGAGCAGTTCTTC. Protein sequence: CAWSKRRITGNEQFF. The chain uses TRBV30 and TRBJ2-1, with no clear D. Germline CDR1 is GTSNPN and CDR2 is SVGIG (reference sequence). This CDR3 spans 15 amino acids. With 3 bases removed from V and 7 bases from J, the gap between germline ends came to 19 bases.

This CDR3 is CASSLNPRTEAFF. In nucleotides, the CDR3 is TGTGCCAGCAGCTTAAACCCCCGGACTGAAGCTTTCTTT. The V and J genes are TRBV7-9 and TRBJ1-1; D is undetermined. This CDR3 region has 13 residues. In germline, CDR1 is SEHNR, CDR2 FQNEAQ (reference sequence). V shed 2 bases and J shed 5 bases, with 9 bases lying between them.

By share, this clone ranks as medium-sized. V is TRBV14 and J is TRBJ2-4, with a tentative D call TRBD2 (6 bases). The CDR3 is made up of 16 amino acids. Germline CDR1 is SGHDN and CDR2 is FVKESK. V gave up 1 base and J gave up 0 bases, with 10 bases separating them. CDR3 amino acids: CASSQAMGGAKNIQYF. CDR3 nucleotide sequence: TGTGCCAGCAGCCAAGCGATGGGGGGAGCCAAAAACATTCAGTACTTC.